What follows are 14 T cell receptor beta chains derived from one specimen sequenced in a study of Ad26.COV2.S vaccination and SARS-CoV-2 variants. Treatment described: approximately 18 received Ad26.COV2.S at low or high dose, single or two shots; roughly 5 received placebo; per-sample allocation not given. Repertoires come from day 63 after the first vaccine or placebo injection. Clones were sequenced by immunoSEQ multiplex PCR, and TCRdb holds only the in-frame ones, with some missing. The sample has hundreds of thousands of clones; 83% are singletons. Sequenced material: peripheral blood, taken in a trial of Ad26.COV2.S vaccine versus placebo. These receptors all come from a person aged 18-60 years who received the Ad26.COV2.S COVID-19 vaccine or a placebo.

About this clone itself: Different DNA sequences within this sample yield the same CDR3. The chain recombines TRBV7-9 with TRBJ2-3; D unclear. The CDR3 runs 11 residues. Germline CDR1 and CDR2: SEHNR and FQNEAQ (reference sequence). The V gene lost 2 bases and the J gene lost 6 bases, with 3 bases spanning the gap. Here the CDR3 reads CASSLLDTQYF. CDR3 sequence (DNA): TGTGCCAGCAGCTTACTTGATACGCAGTATTTT.

Only a few counts were recorded for this clone. This chain uses TRBV9 with TRBJ2-7; 7 positions agree with TRBD2. V shed 1 base, J shed 3 bases, and the junction held 7 bases outside the gene matches. Germline V gene lookup returns CDR1 SGDLS and CDR2 YYNGEE. This CDR3 contains 15 residues. CDR3 in DNA: TGTGCCAGCAGCGTATTGCCGGGGGAGGGCTACGAGCAGTACTTC. Translating gives CASSVLPGEGYEQYF.

The chain is built from TRBV5-1 and TRBJ2-7; perhaps TRBD1 as D (5 bases). CDR1 and CDR2 from the germline V gene are SGHRS and YFSETQ. Deletions cut 0 bases from V and 5 bases from J, with 15 bases between. The CDR3 is 15 amino acids. CDR3 DNA: TGCGCCAGCAGCTTGGGTCCAGGGCGGCAAAACGAGCAGTACTTC. Protein product: CASSLGPGRQNEQYF.

The chain links TRBV10-1 to TRBJ1-1; tentative D call: TRBD1 (5 bases). V was pared by 3 bases and J by 1 base, with 15 bases between. The CDR3 totals 16 residues. Germline V gives CDR1 WNHNN, CDR2 SYGVQD (reference sequence). CDR3 in DNA: TGCGCCAGCAGTGAAGGGACCGCCCCGCGGAACACTGAAGCTTTCTTT. Its translation is CASSEGTAPRNTEAFF.

V gene TRBV6-5 combines with J gene TRBJ2-7; 7 positions match TRBD1. J gave up 5 bases and V 6 bases, and 4 bases lay outside the gene matches. Germline V gives CDR1 MNHEY, CDR2 SVGAGI. The CDR3 has 12 residues. The CDR3 DNA follows: TGTGCCAGCAGCTCGGACAGGAACGAGCAGTACTTC. This gives the protein CASSSDRNEQYF.

V usage is TRBV6-5 and J usage is TRBJ2-7; tentative D call: TRBD1 (6 bases). CDR3 size: 14 residues. Trimming stripped 7 bases from V and 7 bases from J, with 20 bases between. Germline V CDR1 and CDR2: MNHEY, SVGAGI. Written as DNA, the CDR3 is TGTGCCAGCATAGATTTTAGGGGGACCGGGGAGCAGTACTTC. It encodes CASIDFRGTGEQYF.

In this sample, this clone turned up once. The chain combines TRBV24-1 with TRBJ2-1, with 9 bases aligning to TRBD1. After removal of 3 bases from V and 8 bases from J, the junction contained 7 bases not matched to a gene. CDR1 is KGHDR and CDR2 is SFDVKD in the germline V gene. The CDR3 sequence is 15 residues long. In DNA form, the CDR3 reads TGTGCCACCAGTGATCCGGGACAGGGTATCCATGAGCAGTTCTTC. Protein: CATSDPGQGIHEQFF.

This clone was observed once. V gene TRBV7-9 combines with J gene TRBJ1-6, with D hard to call. V was trimmed by 8 bases and J by 0 bases, leaving 11 bases between them. Germline V gene data show CDR1 as SEHNR and CDR2 as FQNEAQ (reference sequence). The CDR3 is 15 amino acids. The CDR3 DNA follows: TGTGCCAGCGGGCCACATGACTCCTATAATTCACCCCTCCACTTT. Amino acids: CASGPHDSYNSPLHF.

The gene calls are TRBV2 and TRBJ1-1, with D unresolved. This CDR3 is 12 amino acids long. Trimming took 8 bases from V and 5 from J, leaving 12 bases between them. Per germline, CDR1 SNHLY and CDR2 FYNNEI. The CDR3 region is CASPVEDTEAFF. The CDR3 nucleotides are TGTGCCAGCCCGGTAGAGGATACTGAAGCTTTCTTT.

The rearrangement joins TRBV4-2 to TRBJ2-1; 9 bases agree with TRBD2. V shed 4 bases, J shed 7 bases, and the junction held 11 bases outside the gene matches. This CDR3 is 16 amino acids long. Germline CDR1 and CDR2: LGHNA and YNFKEQ. The CDR3 region has the DNA TGTGCCAGCAGCCCAGGAGGCGGGGGGGCCGTTAATGAGCAGTTCTTC. Its translation is CASSPGGGGAVNEQFF.

The chain carries TRBV6-5 and TRBJ1-4; 10 nucleotides match TRBD1. V dropped 6 bases and J dropped 7; count of bases not matched to a gene: 8. CDR1 MNHEY and CDR2 SVGAGI come from the germline V gene. The CDR3 has 15 amino acids. The CDR3 is CASRSHGTGVEKLFF. Written as DNA, the CDR3 is TGTGCCAGCAGATCTCACGGGACAGGGGTTGAAAAACTGTTTTTT.

The chain links TRBV9 to TRBJ1-2; 7 nucleotides agree with TRBD1. The CDR3 spans 14 residues. V shed 2 bases, J shed 6 bases, and the junction held 7 bases outside the gene matches. Germline V gene data show CDR1 as SGDLS and CDR2 as YYNGEE. The CDR3 is CASSVTGQVDGYTF. The CDR3 DNA sequence: TGTGCCAGCAGCGTTACTGGACAGGTCGATGGCTACACCTTC.

V gene TRBV10-3 combines with J gene TRBJ1-1; D is possibly TRBD1 (6 bases). The V gene lost 3 bases and the J gene lost 5 bases, with 16 bases spanning the gap. This CDR3 spans 15 amino acids. CDR1 and CDR2 (germline): ENHRY, SYGVKD. CDR3 protein: CAISDPGQTSTEAFF. CDR3 DNA: TGTGCCATCAGTGATCCTGGACAGACTTCAACTGAAGCTTTCTTT.

Concerning this clone itself: A much larger clonotype is one base distant, so this may be a read error. This specimen includes other DNA sequences encoding the same CDR3. The chain has TRBV18 and TRBJ1-1; TRBD1 is a possible D gene (5 bases). This CDR3 contains 14 residues. V dropped 1 base and J dropped 1 base, with 7 bases sitting between them. Looked up from germline, CDR1 is KGHSH and CDR2 is LQKENI. This CDR3 reads CASSPQGKNTEAFF. In DNA, the CDR3 is TGTGCCAGCTCACCACAGGGGAAGAACACTGAAGCTTTCTTT.